The 23 T cell receptor beta chains below come from one sample, sequenced in a study of a mutant IDH1 vaccine in newly diagnosed glioma. The repertoire was sequenced with immunoSEQ multiplex PCR; TCRdb's copy has only in-frame clones and lacks some. The data show tens of thousands of clones, with about four fifths seen just once and 6.2% held by the top ten. Time point defined: week 23, last vaccination. Vaccination comprised doses that each held 300 ug of mutant IDH1 20-mer peptide, plus topical imiquimod. For these receptors, no antigen is known. Sequenced here: PBMCs, sampled from a glioma patient whose treatment included an IDH1 peptide vaccine. Every receptor here comes from a man in his forties with glioma.

The genes are TRBV5-6 and TRBJ2-7; 7 positions match TRBD1. Germline CDR1 and CDR2: SGHDT and YYEEEE. The J segment lost 6 bases and the V segment lost 3 bases, leaving 6 bases of the junction unmatched. The CDR3 has 13 residues. The CDR3 region has the DNA TGTGCCAGCAGCTGGGGACAGACAGGCGAGCAGTACTTC. This gives the protein CASSWGQTGEQYF.

The rearrangement joins TRBV6-4 to TRBJ2-3, with 7 bases that match TRBD2. V shed 0 bases and J 2 bases; nucleotides not matched to a gene: 8. The CDR3 is 17 amino acids. From germline, CDR1 is MRHNA and CDR2 SNTAGT. Here the CDR3 reads CASSDSGLAAPTDTQYF. CDR3 DNA: TGTGCCAGCAGTGACTCGGGCCTAGCGGCACCCACAGATACGCAGTATTTT.

The V and J genes are TRBV7-8 and TRBJ2-3, with 9 bases lining up with TRBD1. The CDR3 extends over 14 amino acids. Germline CDR1 and CDR2: SGHVS and FQNEAQ. V was clipped by 3 bases and J by 9 bases; unmatched bases: 7. The CDR3, as DNA: TGTGCCAGCAGCTTCACTATTGACAGGGGGACGCAGTATTTT. Translating it yields CASSFTIDRGTQYF.

This chain joins TRBV15 and TRBJ1-4; D unresolved. V shed 0 bases and J shed 7 bases, with 12 bases lying between them. The CDR3 consists of 15 residues. CDR1 is LNHNV and CDR2 is YYDKDF in the germline V gene (reference sequence). The CDR3 DNA reads as TGTGCCACCAGCAGAGATTGGCCAAGAGGTGAAAAACTGTTTTTT. It translates to CATSRDWPRGEKLFF.

CDR3: CASSDYRVPISPLHF. The CDR3 bases are TGTGCCAGCAGTGATTACAGGGTTCCCATTTCACCCCTCCACTTT. This chain connects TRBV25-1 to TRBJ1-6, with TRBD1 as a possible D gene (6 bases). This CDR3 region has 15 residues. Looked up from germline, CDR1 is MGHDK and CDR2 is SYGVNS. With 3 bases removed from V and 9 bases from J, the gap between germline ends came to 15 bases. The variable domain in full, completed from reference TRBV25-1 and TRBJ1-6, reads EADIYQTPRYLVIGTGKKITLECSQTMGHDKMYWYQQDPGMELHLIHYSYGVNSTEKGDLSSESTVSRIRTEHFPLTLESARPSHTSQYLCASSDYRVPISPLHFGNGTRLTVT.

V usage is TRBV9 and J usage is TRBJ2-5; 7 bases are shared with TRBD1. CDR3 length: 15 residues. Trimming cost V 4 bases and J 0 bases; bases outside gene matches: 6. CDR1 and CDR2 from the germline V gene are SGDLS and YYNGEE. The CDR3 loop reads CASSIMGQYQETQYF. In nucleotides, the CDR3 is TGTGCCAGCAGCATAATGGGACAGTACCAAGAGACCCAGTACTTC.

The V gene is TRBV28, the J gene TRBJ1-1; perhaps TRBD1 as D (5 bases). V lost 3 bases and J 3 bases, leaving 11 bases between the germline ends. The germline CDR1 and CDR2 sequences are MDHEN and SYDVKM. This CDR3 region has 14 residues. The CDR3 protein is CASSLGTVDTEAFF. The DNA of the CDR3 is TGTGCCAGCAGTTTGGGGACGGTGGACACTGAAGCTTTCTTT.

The chain has TRBV19 and TRBJ1-2; a weak D match, TRBD1 (5 bases). CDR3 length: 15 residues. Germline values: CDR1 LNHDA, CDR2 SQIVND (reference sequence). V dropped 6 bases and J dropped 4 bases, with 18 bases sitting between them. In DNA, the CDR3 is TGTGCCAGTAGCTCAGTTGACAGTTTATTCTATGGCTACACCTTC. Protein sequence: CASSSVDSLFYGYTF.

This clone was recorded once. The chain combines TRBV7-6 with TRBJ2-5, with D perhaps matching TRBD2 (7 bases). The CDR3 length is 14 residues. Trimming cost V 2 bases and J 5 bases, with 12 bases left between them. The V gene's germline CDR1 is SGHVS and CDR2 FNYEAQ. CDR3 protein: CASSLLGGQETQYF. The CDR3 nucleotides read TGTGCCAGCAGCTTATTGGGGGGGCAGGAGACCCAGTACTTC.

This clone was observed a single time. V and J are TRBV15 and TRBJ1-5; D is unclear. Germline V lookup: CDR1 LNHNV, CDR2 YYDKDF (reference sequence). The CDR3 length is 13 residues. The V end lost 4 bases, the J end lost 4 bases, and 8 bases lay between the germline ends. The CDR3 nucleotides read TGTGCCACCAGCATGGAGGGAAATCAGCCCCAGCATTTT. This sequence encodes CATSMEGNQPQHF. The entire variable domain, with the rest obtained from reference TRBV15 and TRBJ1-5, is as follows: DAMVIQNPRYQVTQFGKPVTLSCSQTLNHNVMYWYQQKSSQAPKLLFHYYDKDFNNEADTPDNFQSRRPNTSFCFLDIRSPGLGDTAMYLCATSMEGNQPQHFGDGTRLSIL.

The J gene is TRBJ2-1, the V gene TRBV2, with D perhaps matching TRBD2 (7 bases). CDR3 length: 14 residues. Trimming stripped 7 bases from V and 5 bases from J, with 15 bases between. CDR1 is SNHLY and CDR2 is FYNNEI in the germline V gene. CDR3 sequence reads: CASKLAGANNEQFF. In DNA form, the CDR3 reads TGTGCCAGCAAGCTGGCGGGGGCGAACAATGAGCAGTTCTTC. The full variable domain, with the rest looked up from reference TRBV2 and TRBJ2-1, is EPEVTQTPSHQVTQMGQEVILRCVPISNHLYFYWYRQILGQKVEFLVSFYNNEISEKSEIFDDQFSVERPDGSNFTLKIRSTKLEDSAMYFCASKLAGANNEQFFGPGTRLTVL.

V and J are TRBV13 and TRBJ1-6; 10 bases line up with TRBD1. Germline V gene lookup returns CDR1 PRHDT and CDR2 FYEKMQ (reference sequence). This CDR3 spans 14 amino acids. V shed 4 bases, J shed 8 bases, and the junction held 2 bases outside the gene matches. CDR3 DNA sequence: TGTGCCAGCAGCTCGACAGGGGGCGATTCACCCCTCCACTTT. It is translated as CASSSTGGDSPLHF.

The genes are TRBV7-9 and TRBJ2-2, with 9 bases identical to TRBD1. The germline V gene has CDR1 SEHNR and CDR2 FQNEAQ (reference sequence). The CDR3 covers 16 residues. The V segment lost 6 bases and the J segment 2 bases; nucleotides outside the gene matches: 7. The CDR3 loop reads CASSTLTGGNTGELFF. CDR3 nucleotides: TGTGCCAGCAGTACTCTGACAGGGGGAAACACCGGGGAGCTGTTTTTT.

The chain links TRBV6-5 to TRBJ2-1; 7 bases map to TRBD1. Germline V gives CDR1 MNHEY, CDR2 SVGAGI. The CDR3 extends over 13 amino acids. The junction had 1 base not matched to a gene; V was cut back by 5 bases and J by 3 bases. The CDR3 bases are TGTGCCAGCAGTGACAGGGTCTACAATGAGCAGTTCTTC. This translates into CASSDRVYNEQFF.

The chain carries TRBV9 and TRBJ2-3; 9 bases agree with TRBD2. The CDR3 totals 16 residues. Germline values: CDR1 SGDLS, CDR2 YYNGEE. The trim removed 4 bases at V and 3 bases at J, leaving 9 bases unmatched. Here the CDR3 DNA reads TGTGCCAGCAGCACCCCGCGGGGGGGCTTGACAGATACGCAGTATTTT. It specifies CASSTPRGGLTDTQYF.

The rearrangement links TRBV6-1 to TRBJ1-2; D remains ambiguous. The germline V gene encodes CDR1 MNHNS and CDR2 SASEGT. The CDR3 loop spans 10 amino acids. V was shortened by 8 bases and J by 8 bases, with 9 bases between the two germline ends. CDR3 DNA sequence: TGTGCCAGCGAGGATCGCGGCTACACCTTC. It yields the protein CASEDRGYTF.

This clone has just one count. The J gene is TRBJ2-3, the V gene TRBV19, with D perhaps TRBD1 (6 bases). CDR1 and CDR2 (germline): LNHDA, SQIVND (reference sequence). The V gene lost 9 bases and the J gene lost 2 bases, with 18 bases spanning the gap. This CDR3 has 15 residues. The CDR3 DNA reads as TGTGCCAGCCGGAAGTTACAGGGACACACAGATACGCAGTATTTT. Translation gives CASRKLQGHTDTQYF.

This chain links TRBV7-8 with TRBJ2-7, with D maybe TRBD1 (5 bases). The CDR3 has 15 residues. V was pared by 2 bases and J by 3 bases, with 14 bases between. From germline, CDR1 is SGHVS and CDR2 FQNEAQ. For the CDR3, the DNA is TGTGCCAGCAGCTTATCAGTGGGGCGGCACTACGAGCAGTACTTC. The encoded protein is CASSLSVGRHYEQYF.

The chain couples TRBV19 to TRBJ1-2, with D perhaps TRBD1 (5 bases). This CDR3 region has 14 residues. Per the germline V gene, CDR1 is LNHDA and CDR2 is SQIVND (reference sequence). V was shortened by 0 bases and J by 4 bases, with 9 bases between the two germline ends. In DNA, the CDR3 is TGTGCCAGTAGTATAGAAGGGGTTACCTATGGCTACACCTTC. This encodes CASSIEGVTYGYTF.

The genes are TRBV2 and TRBJ1-4; D unresolved. The CDR3 contains 13 residues. Germline V gene data show CDR1 as SNHLY and CDR2 as FYNNEI. V lost 8 bases to trimming and J lost 5 bases, with 12 bases between them. The CDR3 region is CASERRGNEKLFF. CDR3 nucleotides: TGTGCCAGCGAGAGACGGGGAAATGAAAAACTGTTTTTT.

The chain couples TRBV7-8 to TRBJ2-1, with D perhaps matching TRBD1 (6 bases). CDR1 and CDR2 (germline): SGHVS, FQNEAQ. Deletions cut 3 bases from V and 8 bases from J, with 14 bases between. This CDR3 contains 14 residues. Here the CDR3 DNA reads TGTGCCAGCAGCTTGGGTGTCAGGGGCGATGAGCAGTTCTTC. It translates to CASSLGVRGDEQFF.

This chain joins TRBV5-1 and TRBJ2-7; weak D call: TRBD2 (7 bases). Trimming shortened V by 4 bases and J by 5 bases, and 22 bases separated the two germline ends. The CDR3 sequence is 16 residues long. Germline values: CDR1 SGHRS, CDR2 YFSETQ. CDR3 coding DNA: TGCGCCAGCAGCCCCCTGGGGCCGGGGGGCTACGACGAGCAGTACTTC. It yields the protein CASSPLGPGGYDEQYF.

This clone appeared a single time. The chain employs TRBV4-2 and TRBJ1-2; possible D gene TRBD1, 5 bases. The CDR3 length is 14 residues. The germline CDR1 and CDR2 sequences are LGHNA and YNFKEQ. Trimming stripped 1 base from V and 4 bases from J, with 10 bases between. CDR3 nucleotide sequence: TGTGCCAGCAGCCAAGTGGGGGATCCCTATGGCTACACCTTC. The encoded protein is CASSQVGDPYGYTF.